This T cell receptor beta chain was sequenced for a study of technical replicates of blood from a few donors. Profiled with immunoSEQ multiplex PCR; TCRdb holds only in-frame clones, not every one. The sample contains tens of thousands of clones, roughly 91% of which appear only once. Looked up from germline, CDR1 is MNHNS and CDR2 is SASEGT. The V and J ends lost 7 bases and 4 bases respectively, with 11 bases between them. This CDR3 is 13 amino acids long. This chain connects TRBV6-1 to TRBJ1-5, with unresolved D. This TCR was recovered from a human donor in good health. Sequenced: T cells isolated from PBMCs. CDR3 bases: TGTGCCAGCATGGCAGTGATGAATCAGCCCCAGCATTTT. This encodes CASMAVMNQPQHF.